These 5 T cell receptor beta chains came from one sample sequenced in a study of shared clonotypes between healthy human individuals. TCRdb's table, derived via immunoSEQ multiplex PCR, lists solely in-frame clones and lacks some. Of nearly 500,000 clones listed, 70% to 80% are singletons. The specimen was PBMCs. These receptors were taken from a woman in her thirties or forties in good health. Some clones in this sample may be carry-over from other donors' samples.

This chain links TRBV2 with TRBJ2-7; 7 bases fit TRBD1. V trimming: 7 bases; J trimming: 0 bases; junction bases outside the gene matches: 9. In germline, CDR1 is SNHLY, CDR2 FYNNEI. The CDR3 has 15 residues. DNA of the CDR3: TGTGCCAGCACTCTTGATAGGGACAGCTCCTACGAGCAGTACTTC. As protein: CASTLDRDSSYEQYF. The full variable domain, in which reference TRBV2 and TRBJ2-7 provide the parts outside the CDR3, is EPEVTQTPSHQVTQMGQEVILRCVPISNHLYFYWYRQILGQKVEFLVSFYNNEISEKSEIFDDQFSVERPDGSNFTLKIRSTKLEDSAMYFCASTLDRDSSYEQYFGPGTRLTVT.

The rearrangement uses TRBV30 and TRBJ1-2; 7 nucleotides align to TRBD1. This CDR3 comprises 13 residues. Germline V CDR1 and CDR2: GTSNPN, SVGIG (reference sequence). Trimming removed 2 bases from V and 2 bases from J; junction bases left unmatched: 2. The CDR3 loop reads CAWSLDRNYGYTF. As DNA, the CDR3 is TGTGCCTGGAGTCTGGACAGGAACTATGGCTACACCTTC.

DNA of the CDR3: TGTGCCAGTACTCCGACAGGGGCCGAGACCCAGTACTTC. This codes for CASTPTGAETQYF. This rearrangement joins TRBV19 to TRBJ2-5; 8 nucleotides match TRBD1. Germline CDR1 LNHDA, CDR2 SQIVND (reference sequence). Trimming removed 7 bases from V and 5 bases from J; junction bases left unmatched: 6. The CDR3 runs 13 residues.

With respect to this clone: Additional DNA sequences in this sample encode the identical CDR3. The rearrangement links TRBV2 to TRBJ1-5; D is unclear. The length of the CDR3 is 13 residues. Germline values: CDR1 SNHLY, CDR2 FYNNEI. Trimming took 6 bases from V and 1 from J, leaving 7 bases between them. The CDR3 DNA sequence: TGTGCCAGCAGCCGGGAGAGCAATCAGCCCCAGCATTTT. Residues: CASSRESNQPQHF.

This clone occurred once. The V and J genes are TRBV11-1 and TRBJ1-1, with TRBD1 as a possible D gene (6 bases). Looked up from germline, CDR1 is SGHAT and CDR2 is FQDESV (reference sequence). The CDR3 runs to 14 residues. V was pared by 3 bases and J by 1 base, with 9 bases between. CDR3 bases: TGTGCCAGCAGCTTTTACAGGGAGAACACTGAAGCTTTCTTT. It yields the protein CASSFYRENTEAFF.